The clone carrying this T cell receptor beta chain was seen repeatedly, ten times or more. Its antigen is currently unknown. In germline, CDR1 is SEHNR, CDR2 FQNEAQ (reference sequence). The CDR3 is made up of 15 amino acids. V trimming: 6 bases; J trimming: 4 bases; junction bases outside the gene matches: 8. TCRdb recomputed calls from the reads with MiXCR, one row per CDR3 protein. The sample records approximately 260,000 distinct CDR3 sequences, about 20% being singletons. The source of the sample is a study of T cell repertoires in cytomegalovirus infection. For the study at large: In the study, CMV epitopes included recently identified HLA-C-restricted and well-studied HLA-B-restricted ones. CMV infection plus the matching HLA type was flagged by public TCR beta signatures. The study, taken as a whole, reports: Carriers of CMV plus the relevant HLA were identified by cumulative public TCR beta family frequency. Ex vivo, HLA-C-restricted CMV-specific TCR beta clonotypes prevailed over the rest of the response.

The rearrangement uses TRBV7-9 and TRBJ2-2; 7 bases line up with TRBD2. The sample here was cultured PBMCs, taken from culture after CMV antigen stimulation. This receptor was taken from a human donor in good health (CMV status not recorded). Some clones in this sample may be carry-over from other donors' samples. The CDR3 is CASRLKRGRTGELFF. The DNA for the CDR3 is TGTGCCAGCAGGTTGAAGCGGGGCCGCACCGGGGAGCTGTTTTTT.